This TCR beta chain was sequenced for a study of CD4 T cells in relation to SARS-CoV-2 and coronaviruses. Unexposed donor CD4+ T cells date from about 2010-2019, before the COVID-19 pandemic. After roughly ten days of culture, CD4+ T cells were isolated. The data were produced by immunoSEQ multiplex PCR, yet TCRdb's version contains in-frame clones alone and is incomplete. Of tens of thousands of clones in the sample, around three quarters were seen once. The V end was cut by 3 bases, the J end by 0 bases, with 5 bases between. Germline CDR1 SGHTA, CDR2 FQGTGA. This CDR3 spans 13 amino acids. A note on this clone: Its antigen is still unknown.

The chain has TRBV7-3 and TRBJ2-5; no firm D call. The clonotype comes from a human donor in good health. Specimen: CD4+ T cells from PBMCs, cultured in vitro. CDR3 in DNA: TGTGCCAGCAGCTTCGACTACCAAGAGACCCAGTACTTC. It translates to CASSFDYQETQYF.